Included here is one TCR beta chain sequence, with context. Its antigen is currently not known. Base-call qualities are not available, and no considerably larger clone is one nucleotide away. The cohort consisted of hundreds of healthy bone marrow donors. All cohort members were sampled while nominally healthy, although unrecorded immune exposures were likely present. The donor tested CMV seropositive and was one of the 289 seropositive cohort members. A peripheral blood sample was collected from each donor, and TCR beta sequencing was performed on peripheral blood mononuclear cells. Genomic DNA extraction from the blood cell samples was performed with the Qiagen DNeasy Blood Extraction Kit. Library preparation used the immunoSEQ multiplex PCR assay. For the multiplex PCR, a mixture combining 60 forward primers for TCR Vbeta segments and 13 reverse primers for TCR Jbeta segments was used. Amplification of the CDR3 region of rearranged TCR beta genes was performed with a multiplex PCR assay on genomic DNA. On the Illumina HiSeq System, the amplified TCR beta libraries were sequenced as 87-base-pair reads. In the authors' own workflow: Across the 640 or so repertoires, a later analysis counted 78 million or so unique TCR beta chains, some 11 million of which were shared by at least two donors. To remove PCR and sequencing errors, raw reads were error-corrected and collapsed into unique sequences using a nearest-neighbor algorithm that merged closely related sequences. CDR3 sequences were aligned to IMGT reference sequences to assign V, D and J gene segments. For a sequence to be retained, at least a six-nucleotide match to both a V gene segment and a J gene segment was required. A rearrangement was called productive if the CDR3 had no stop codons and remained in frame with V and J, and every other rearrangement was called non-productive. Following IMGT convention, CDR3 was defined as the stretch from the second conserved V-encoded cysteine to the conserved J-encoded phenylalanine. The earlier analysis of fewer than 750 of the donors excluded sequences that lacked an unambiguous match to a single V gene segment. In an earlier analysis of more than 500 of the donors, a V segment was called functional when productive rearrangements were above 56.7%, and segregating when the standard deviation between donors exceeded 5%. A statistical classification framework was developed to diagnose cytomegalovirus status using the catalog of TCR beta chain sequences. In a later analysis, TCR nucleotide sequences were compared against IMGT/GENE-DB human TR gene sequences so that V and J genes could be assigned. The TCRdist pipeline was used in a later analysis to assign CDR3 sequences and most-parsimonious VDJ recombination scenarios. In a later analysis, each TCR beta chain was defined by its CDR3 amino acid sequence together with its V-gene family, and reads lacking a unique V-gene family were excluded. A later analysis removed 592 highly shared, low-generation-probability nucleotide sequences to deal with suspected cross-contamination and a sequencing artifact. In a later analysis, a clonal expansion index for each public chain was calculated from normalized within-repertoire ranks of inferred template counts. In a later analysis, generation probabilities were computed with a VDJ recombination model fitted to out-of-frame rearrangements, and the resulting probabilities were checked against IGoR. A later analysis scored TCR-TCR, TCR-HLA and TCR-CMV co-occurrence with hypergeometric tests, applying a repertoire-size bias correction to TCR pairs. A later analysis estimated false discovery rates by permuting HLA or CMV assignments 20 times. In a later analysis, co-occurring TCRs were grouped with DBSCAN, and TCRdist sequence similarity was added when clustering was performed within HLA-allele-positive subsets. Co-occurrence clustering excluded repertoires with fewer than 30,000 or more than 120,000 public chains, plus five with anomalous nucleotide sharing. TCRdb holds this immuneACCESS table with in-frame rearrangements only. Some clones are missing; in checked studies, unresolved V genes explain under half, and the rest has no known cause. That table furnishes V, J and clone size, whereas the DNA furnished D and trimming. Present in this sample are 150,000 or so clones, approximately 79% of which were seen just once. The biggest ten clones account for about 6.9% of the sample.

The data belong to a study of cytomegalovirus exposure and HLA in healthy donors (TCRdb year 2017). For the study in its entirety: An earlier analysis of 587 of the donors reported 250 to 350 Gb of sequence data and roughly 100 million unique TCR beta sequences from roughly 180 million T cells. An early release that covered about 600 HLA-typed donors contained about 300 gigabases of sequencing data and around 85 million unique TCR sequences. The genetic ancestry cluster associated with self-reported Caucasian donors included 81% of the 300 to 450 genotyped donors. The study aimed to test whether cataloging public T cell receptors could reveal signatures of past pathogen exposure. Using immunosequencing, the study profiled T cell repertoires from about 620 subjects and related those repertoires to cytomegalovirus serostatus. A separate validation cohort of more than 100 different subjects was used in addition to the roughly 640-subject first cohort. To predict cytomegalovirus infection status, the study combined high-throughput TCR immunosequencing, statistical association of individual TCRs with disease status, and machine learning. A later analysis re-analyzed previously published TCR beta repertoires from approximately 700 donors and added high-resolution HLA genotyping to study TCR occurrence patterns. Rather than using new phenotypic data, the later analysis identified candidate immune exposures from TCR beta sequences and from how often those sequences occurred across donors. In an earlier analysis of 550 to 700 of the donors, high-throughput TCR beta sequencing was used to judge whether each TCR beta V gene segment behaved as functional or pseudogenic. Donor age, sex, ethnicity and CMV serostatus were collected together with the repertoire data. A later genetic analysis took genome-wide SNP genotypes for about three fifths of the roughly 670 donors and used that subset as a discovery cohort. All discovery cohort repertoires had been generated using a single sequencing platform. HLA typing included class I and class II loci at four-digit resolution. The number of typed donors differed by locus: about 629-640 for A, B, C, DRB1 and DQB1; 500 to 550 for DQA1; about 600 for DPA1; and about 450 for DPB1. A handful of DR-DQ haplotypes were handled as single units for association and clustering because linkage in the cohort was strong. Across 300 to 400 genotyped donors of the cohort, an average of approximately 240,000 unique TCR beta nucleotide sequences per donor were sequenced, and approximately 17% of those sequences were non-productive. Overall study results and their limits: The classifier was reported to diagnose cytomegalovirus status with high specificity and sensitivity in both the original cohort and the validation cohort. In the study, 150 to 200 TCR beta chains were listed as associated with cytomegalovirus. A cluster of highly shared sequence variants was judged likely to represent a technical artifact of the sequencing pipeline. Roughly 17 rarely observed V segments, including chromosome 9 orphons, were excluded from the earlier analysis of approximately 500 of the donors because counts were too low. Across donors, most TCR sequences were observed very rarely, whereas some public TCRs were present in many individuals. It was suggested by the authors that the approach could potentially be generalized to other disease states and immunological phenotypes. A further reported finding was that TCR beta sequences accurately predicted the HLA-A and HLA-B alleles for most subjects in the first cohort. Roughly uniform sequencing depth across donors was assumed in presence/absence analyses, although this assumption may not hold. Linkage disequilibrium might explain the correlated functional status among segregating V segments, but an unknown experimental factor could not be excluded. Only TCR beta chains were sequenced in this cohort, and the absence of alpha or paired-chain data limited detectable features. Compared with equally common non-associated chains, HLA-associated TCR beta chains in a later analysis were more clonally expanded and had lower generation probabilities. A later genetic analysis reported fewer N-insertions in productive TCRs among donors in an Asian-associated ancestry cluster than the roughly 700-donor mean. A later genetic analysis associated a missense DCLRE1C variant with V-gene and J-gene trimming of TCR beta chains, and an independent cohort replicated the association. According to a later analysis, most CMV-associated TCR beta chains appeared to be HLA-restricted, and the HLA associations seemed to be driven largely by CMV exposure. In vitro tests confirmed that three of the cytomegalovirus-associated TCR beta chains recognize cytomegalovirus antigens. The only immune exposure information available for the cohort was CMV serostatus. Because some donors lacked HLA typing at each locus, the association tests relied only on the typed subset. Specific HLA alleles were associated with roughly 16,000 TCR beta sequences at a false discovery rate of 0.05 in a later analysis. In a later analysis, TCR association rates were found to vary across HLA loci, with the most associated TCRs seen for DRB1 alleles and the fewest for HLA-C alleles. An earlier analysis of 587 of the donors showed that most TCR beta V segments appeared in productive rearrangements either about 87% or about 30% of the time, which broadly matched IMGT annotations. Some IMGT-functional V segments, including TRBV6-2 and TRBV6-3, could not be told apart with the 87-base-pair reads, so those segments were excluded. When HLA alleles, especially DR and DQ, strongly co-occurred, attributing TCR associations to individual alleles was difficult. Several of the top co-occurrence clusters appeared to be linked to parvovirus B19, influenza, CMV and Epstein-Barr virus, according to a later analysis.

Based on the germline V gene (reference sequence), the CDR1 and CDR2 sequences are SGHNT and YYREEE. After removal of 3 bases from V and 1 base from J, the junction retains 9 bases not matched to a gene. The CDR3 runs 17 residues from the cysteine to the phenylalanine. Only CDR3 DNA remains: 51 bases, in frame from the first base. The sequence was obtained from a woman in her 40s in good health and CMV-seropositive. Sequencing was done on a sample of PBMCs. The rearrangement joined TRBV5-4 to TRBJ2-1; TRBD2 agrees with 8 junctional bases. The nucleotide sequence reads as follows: TGTGCCAGCAGCTCGGGGGCGGCGGGGGGATCCTACAATGAGCAGTTCTTC. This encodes CASSSGAAGGSYNEQFF.